This TCR beta chain is drawn from a study of T cells in Graves' hyperthyroidism and ophthalmopathy. CDR3 size: 16 residues. CDR1 MDHEN and CDR2 SYDVKM come from the germline V gene. V lost 2 bases and J lost 6, with 17 bases in between. Amplified TCR beta CDR3 regions derived from RNA transcripts. Carried out on the TCR CDR3, a first-round RT-PCR used the HTBI primer set. Via MiXCR, TCRdb re-called the multiplex PCR reads, giving one row per CDR3 protein. The table includes around 240,000 distinct CDR3 sequences, around 15% detected once. This clonotype was seen many times. Uncontrolled infection, other autoimmune disease, pregnancy or lactation led to exclusion.

The clonotype comes from a young woman with Graves' ophthalmopathy. Specimen: blood. V usage is TRBV28 and J usage is TRBJ1-5; D not certain. This chain's CDR3 is CASSLVSRITSQPQHF. CDR3 DNA: TGTGCCAGCAGTTTAGTAAGCAGGATAACATCTCAGCCCCAGCATTTT.